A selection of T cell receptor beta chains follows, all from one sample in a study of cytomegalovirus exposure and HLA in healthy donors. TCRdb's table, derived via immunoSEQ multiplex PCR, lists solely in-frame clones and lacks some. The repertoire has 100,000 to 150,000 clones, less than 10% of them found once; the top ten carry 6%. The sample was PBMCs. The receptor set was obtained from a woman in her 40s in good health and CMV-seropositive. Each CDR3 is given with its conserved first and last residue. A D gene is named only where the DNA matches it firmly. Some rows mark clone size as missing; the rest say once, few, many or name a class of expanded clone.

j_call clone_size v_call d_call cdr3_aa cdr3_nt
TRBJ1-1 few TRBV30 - CAWSKAANTEAFF TGTGCCTGGAGTAAAGCTGCTAACACTGAAGCTTTCTTT
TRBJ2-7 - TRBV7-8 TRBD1 CASSSIRTGGRYEQYF TGTGCCAGCAGCTCGATTCGGACAGGGGGTCGCTACGAGCAGTACTTC
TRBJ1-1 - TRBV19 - CASLGQNTEAFF TGTGCCAGTCTGGGACAGAACACTGAAGCTTTCTTT
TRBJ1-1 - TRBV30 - CAWTRDYTEAFF TGTGCCTGGACCCGGGATTACACTGAAGCTTTCTTT
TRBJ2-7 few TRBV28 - CASSLYTYEQYF TGTGCCAGCAGTTTATACACCTACGAGCAGTACTTC
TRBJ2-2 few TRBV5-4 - CASRWGPEGTAGELFF TGTGCCAGCAGATGGGGACCGGAGGGAACAGCCGGGGAGCTGTTTTTT
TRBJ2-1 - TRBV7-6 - CASSSRRGIHPSDEQFF TGTGCCAGCAGCTCACGTCGGGGAATCCATCCCAGCGATGAGCAGTTCTTC
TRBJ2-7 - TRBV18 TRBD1 CASSPAGGEQYF TGTGCCAGCTCACCTGCAGGGGGCGAGCAGTACTTC
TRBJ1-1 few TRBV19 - CASSMGADMNTEAFF TGTGCCAGTAGTATGGGGGCAGACATGAACACTGAAGCTTTCTTT
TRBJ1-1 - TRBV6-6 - CASSYQPRPINTEAFF TGTGCCAGCAGTTACCAGCCCAGGCCCATAAACACTGAAGCTTTCTTT
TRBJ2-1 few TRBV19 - CASRRPGLPGGEQFF TGTGCCAGTAGGCGTCCGGGACTCCCGGGTGGTGAGCAGTTCTTC
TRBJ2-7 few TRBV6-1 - CASSEGTGSGQYF TGTGCCAGCAGTGAAGGGACGGGGTCTGGGCAGTACTTC
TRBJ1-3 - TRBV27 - CASSLARASGNTIYF TGTGCCAGCAGTTTAGCCAGGGCCTCTGGAAACACCATATATTTT
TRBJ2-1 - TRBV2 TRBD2 CASSELAGMAYEQFF TGTGCCAGCAGTGAATTAGCGGGGATGGCCTATGAGCAGTTCTTC
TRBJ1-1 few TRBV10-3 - CAISETIDGGPEAFF TGTGCCATCAGTGAGACTATCGACGGGGGGCCCGAAGCTTTCTTT
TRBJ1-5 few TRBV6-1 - CASRDWIRGNQPQHF TGTGCCAGCAGGGATTGGATCAGGGGCAATCAGCCCCAGCATTTT
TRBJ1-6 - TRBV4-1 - CASSPIGRSPLHF TGCGCCAGCAGCCCCATCGGGAGGTCACCCCTCCACTTT
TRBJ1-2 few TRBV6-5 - CASSTTGEGYGYTF TGTGCCAGCAGCACGACAGGCGAGGGCTATGGCTACACCTTC
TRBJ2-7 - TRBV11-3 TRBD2 CASSTGSGGHDEQYF TGTGCCAGCAGCACCGGATCGGGGGGGCACGACGAGCAGTACTTC
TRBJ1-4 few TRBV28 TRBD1 CASSRGGTNEKLFF TGTGCCAGCAGTCGAGGGGGCACGAATGAAAAACTGTTTTTT
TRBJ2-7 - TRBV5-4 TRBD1 CASSLSPGQVNEQYF TGTGCCAGCAGCTTAAGTCCGGGACAGGTGAACGAGCAGTACTTC
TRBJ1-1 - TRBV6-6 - CASSYGRGESTEAFF TGTGCCAGCAGTTATGGCAGGGGCGAGAGCACTGAAGCTTTCTTT
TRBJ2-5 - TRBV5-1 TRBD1 CASSERQGARQQETQYF TGCGCCAGCAGCGAAAGACAGGGGGCGCGTCAGCAAGAGACCCAGTACTTC
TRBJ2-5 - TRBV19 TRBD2 CASTGLGQGETQYF TGTGCCAGCACCGGACTAGGGCAGGGAGAGACCCAGTACTTC
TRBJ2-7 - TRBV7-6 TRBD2 CASSDSGGGAGEQYF TGTGCCAGCAGCGATAGCGGGGGGGGTGCCGGCGAGCAGTACTTC
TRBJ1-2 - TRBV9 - CASSPSAANYGYTF TGTGCCAGCAGCCCGTCGGCGGCGAACTATGGCTACACCTTC
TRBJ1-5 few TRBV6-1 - CARSEGGGWYCNQPQHF TGTGCCAGAAGTGAAGGGGGGGGATGGTATTGCAATCAGCCCCAGCATTTT
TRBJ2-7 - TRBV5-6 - CASSLQDTSAEQYF TGTGCCAGCAGCCTTCAGGACACGTCCGCGGAGCAGTACTTC
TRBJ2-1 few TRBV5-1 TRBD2 CASSSTTSGPGNEQFF TGCGCCAGCAGCTCAACGACTAGCGGGCCCGGCAATGAGCAGTTCTTC
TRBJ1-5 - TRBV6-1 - CASSESRWRDGQPQHF TGTGCCAGCAGTGAATCCAGGTGGAGGGATGGTCAGCCCCAGCATTTT
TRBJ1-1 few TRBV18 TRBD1 CASSLTGEDTEAFF TGTGCCAGCTCTCTGACAGGGGAGGACACTGAAGCTTTCTTT
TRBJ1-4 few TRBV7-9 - CASSKGREEEKLFF TGTGCCAGCAGCAAGGGCAGGGAAGAGGAAAAACTGTTTTTT
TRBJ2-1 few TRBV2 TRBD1 CASSEGDRASYNEQFF TGTGCCAGCAGTGAAGGCGACAGGGCCTCCTACAATGAGCAGTTCTTC
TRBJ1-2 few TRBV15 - CATSRDQGGAYGYTF TGTGCCACCAGCAGAGATCAGGGAGGCGCTTATGGCTACACCTTC
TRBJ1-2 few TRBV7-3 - CASRKGGEGGYTF TGTGCCAGCAGGAAGGGAGGGGAAGGAGGCTACACCTTC
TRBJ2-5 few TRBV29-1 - CSGGDQETQYF TGCAGCGGGGGGGACCAAGAGACCCAGTACTTC
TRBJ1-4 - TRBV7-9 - CASSSYRVVFEKLFF TGTGCCAGCAGCTCCTACAGGGTGGTGTTTGAAAAACTGTTTTTT
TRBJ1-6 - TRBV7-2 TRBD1 CASSFKGQGLLHF TGTGCCAGCAGCTTTAAGGGACAGGGTCTCCTCCACTTT
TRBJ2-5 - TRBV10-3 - CAIHPGGRSPQETQYF TGTGCCATCCACCCCGGGGGACGGAGCCCCCAAGAGACCCAGTACTTC
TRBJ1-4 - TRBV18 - CASSPTFPHEKLFF TGTGCCAGCTCACCAACTTTCCCTCATGAAAAACTGTTTTTT
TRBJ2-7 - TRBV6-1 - CASSESQTYEQYF TGTGCCAGCAGTGAAAGTCAGACCTACGAGCAGTACTTC
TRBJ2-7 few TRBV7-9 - CASSSLAPGAYEQYF TGTGCCAGCAGCTCCCTAGCGCCTGGGGCCTACGAGCAGTACTTC
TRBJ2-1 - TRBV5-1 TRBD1 CASSSDRGTYNEQFF TGCGCCAGCAGCTCCGACAGGGGCACATACAATGAGCAGTTCTTC
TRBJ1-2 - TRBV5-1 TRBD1 CASRVGGQGFYGYTF TGCGCCAGCAGGGTTGGGGGACAGGGATTCTATGGCTACACCTTC
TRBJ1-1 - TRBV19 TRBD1 CATYRGSNTEAFF TGTGCCACCTACAGGGGTTCGAACACTGAAGCTTTCTTT
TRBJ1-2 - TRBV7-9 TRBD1 CASTPRGQHYDCYTF TGTGCCAGCACCCCCCGGGGACAGCACTATGATTGCTACACCTTC
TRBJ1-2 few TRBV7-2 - CTSSPRVGYGYTF TGTACCAGCAGCCCTCGGGTGGGCTATGGCTACACCTTC
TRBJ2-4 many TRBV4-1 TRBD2 CASSQDGVAGDHIQYF TGCGCCAGCAGCCAAGATGGGGTAGCGGGGGATCACATTCAGTACTTC
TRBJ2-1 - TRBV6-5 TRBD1 CASSSRTGASENEQFF TGTGCCAGCAGTTCCAGAACAGGGGCGTCTGAGAATGAGCAGTTCTTC
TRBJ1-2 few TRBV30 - CASSEGVYGYTF TGTGCCTCGAGCGAGGGGGTCTATGGCTACACCTTC
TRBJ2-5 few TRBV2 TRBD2 CASAGGGAETQYF TGTGCCAGCGCGGGCGGGGGGGCGGAGACCCAGTACTTC
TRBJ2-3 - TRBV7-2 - CASSPGQSTDTQYF TGTGCCAGCAGCCCCGGACAGAGCACAGATACGCAGTATTTT
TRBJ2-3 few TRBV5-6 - CASSLAARGKDTQYF TGTGCCAGCAGCTTGGCGGCCCGGGGGAAAGATACGCAGTATTTT
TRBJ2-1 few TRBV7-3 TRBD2 CASSLSGRNEQFF TGTGCCAGCAGCTTATCCGGGAGGAATGAGCAGTTCTTC